The 25 T cell receptor beta chains presented below share a single source sample, sequenced in a study of cytotoxic CD8 clonotypes in ibrutinib-treated CLL. Libraries were prepared by immunoSEQ multiplex PCR; TCRdb keeps only in-frame clonotypes and omits some of them. This table has 150,000 to 250,000 clones, 72% appearing once. Source: PBMCs, taken after 24 months of ibrutinib treatment. Source of these receptors: a human donor with chronic lymphocytic leukemia.

The chain recombines TRBV13 with TRBJ2-7; D is undetermined. Trimming removed 5 bases at V and 2 bases at J, with 13 bases between. Germline lookup yields CDR1 PRHDT and CDR2 FYEKMQ (reference sequence). There are 14 residues in the CDR3. This chain's CDR3 is CASSRLSGTYEQYF. The CDR3 DNA reads TGTGCCAGCAGCCGACTCTCCGGTACCTACGAGCAGTACTTC.

This clone was found a few times. Other DNA sequences in the same sample also yield this CDR3. The genes are TRBV4-3 and TRBJ2-6; a possible D gene is TRBD1 (6 bases). With 3 bases removed from V and 0 bases from J, the gap between germline ends came to 9 bases. The germline V gene has CDR1 LGHNA and CDR2 YSLEER. This CDR3 contains 16 residues. The CDR3 bases are TGCGCCAGCAGCCAGGACAGAAACTCTGGGGCCAACGTCCTGACTTTC. Its translation: CASSQDRNSGANVLTF.

The J gene is TRBJ2-7, the V gene TRBV4-1, with 13 positions matching TRBD2. This CDR3 is built from 12 residues. The V segment lost 8 bases and the J segment 5 bases; nucleotides outside the gene matches: 0. CDR1 is MGHRA and CDR2 is YSYEKL in the germline V gene. The CDR3 here is CASGLAGDEQYF. The CDR3 DNA reads TGCGCCAGCGGACTAGCGGGAGACGAGCAGTACTTC.

The CDR3 coding sequence is TGTGCCAGCAGCGCATACTACAGCACAGATACGCAGTATTTT. It translates to CASSAYYSTDTQYF. The rearrangement links TRBV7-2 to TRBJ2-3; unclear D gene. CDR3 length equals 14 residues. V was shortened by 5 bases and J by 0 bases, with 9 bases between the two germline ends. Germline loops: CDR1 SGHTA, CDR2 FQGNSA. The full variable domain, completed using reference TRBV7-2 and TRBJ2-3, is GAGVSQSPSNKVTEKGKDVELRCDPISGHTALYWYRQSLGQGLEFLIYFQGNSAPDKSGLPSDRFSAERTGGSVSTLTIQRTQQEDSAVYLCASSAYYSTDTQYFGPGTRLTVL.

This clone was recorded only once. The chain employs TRBV7-3 and TRBJ2-3; 9 bases agree with TRBD1. Germline CDR1 SGHTA, CDR2 FQGTGA. J was trimmed by 1 base and V by 5 bases; bases with no gene match: 7. The CDR3 is 16 amino acids. DNA of the CDR3: TGTGCCAGCAGCCCTAACAGGGGGCTTGGCACAGATACGCAGTATTTT. It specifies CASSPNRGLGTDTQYF.

This sequence joins TRBV28 and TRBJ1-2, with D possibly matching TRBD1 (6 bases). Germline CDR1 reads MDHEN; CDR2 reads SYDVKM. The CDR3 extends over 14 amino acids. Trimming removed 6 bases from V and 5 bases from J, with 16 bases in between. CDR3 residues: CASRPGTIVYGYTF. Written as DNA, the CDR3 is TGTGCCAGCAGACCCGGGACAATCGTATATGGCTACACCTTC.

The rearrangement uses TRBV6-5 and TRBJ2-7, with 7 positions matching TRBD2. The CDR3 loop spans 14 amino acids. Germline V gene data show CDR1 as MNHEY and CDR2 as SVGAGI. V shed 8 bases, J shed 6 bases, and the junction held 13 bases outside the gene matches. CDR3 in DNA: TGTGCCAGCTCCTTAGGACTAGGTACCTTCGAGCAGTACTTC. Protein: CASSLGLGTFEQYF.

The CDR3 region has the DNA TGTGCCAGCAGCCAAGACAGAGCCTACGAGCAGTACTTC. Translating gives CASSQDRAYEQYF. The rearrangement links TRBV14 to TRBJ2-7; no firm D call. Per germline, CDR1 SGHDN and CDR2 FVKESK. The CDR3 contains 13 residues. Trimming left V 0 bases short and J 2 bases short, with 5 bases between.

The CDR3 reads CASSLGYRRDKFNPIYEQYF. The DNA of the CDR3 is TGTGCCAGCAGTTTAGGTTACAGAAGGGACAAGTTCAATCCGATCTACGAGCAGTACTTC. The chain uses TRBV28 and TRBJ2-7; tentatively, D is TRBD1 (6 bases). V lost 2 bases to trimming and J lost 3 bases, with 29 bases between them. Per germline, CDR1 MDHEN and CDR2 SYDVKM. The CDR3 totals 20 residues.

The V and J genes are TRBV7-9 and TRBJ1-3; D is undetermined. The CDR3 length is 15 residues. Trimming took 5 bases from V and 0 from J, leaving 11 bases between them. Germline lookup yields CDR1 SEHNR and CDR2 FQNEAQ (reference sequence). The CDR3 loop reads CASSLGVFSGNTIYF. CDR3 coding DNA: TGTGCCAGCAGCCTAGGAGTGTTCTCTGGAAACACCATATATTTT.

The chain joins TRBV9 to TRBJ2-3, with 9 bases identical to TRBD2. V gave up 4 bases and J gave up 1 base; unmatched junction bases: 4. Germline V lookup: CDR1 SGDLS, CDR2 YYNGEE. The CDR3 has 15 amino acids. The CDR3 spells CASSKRLAGTDTQYF. CDR3 DNA: TGTGCCAGCAGCAAAAGACTAGCGGGCACAGATACGCAGTATTTT.

J is TRBJ2-1 and V is TRBV28, with D unclear. Germline lookup yields CDR1 MDHEN and CDR2 SYDVKM. The CDR3 spans 13 residues. Trimming took off 5 bases at V and 5 bases at J, with 10 bases between the two ends. The chain's CDR3 is CASSLPVHNEQFF. The CDR3 nucleotides read TGTGCCAGCAGTCTACCCGTTCACAATGAGCAGTTCTTC.

This chain uses TRBV28 with TRBJ2-7; D gene unclear. V was shortened by 6 bases and J by 3 bases, with 9 bases between the two germline ends. Germline lookup yields CDR1 MDHEN and CDR2 SYDVKM. The CDR3 is 12 amino acids. The CDR3 sequence: CASRSAYYEQYF. CDR3 in DNA: TGTGCCAGCAGATCAGCGTACTACGAGCAGTACTTC.

V usage is TRBV5-1 and J usage is TRBJ2-7; D possibly corresponds to TRBD2 (6 bases). CDR1 and CDR2 from the germline V gene are SGHRS and YFSETQ. The V and J ends lost 4 bases and 3 bases respectively, with 8 bases between them. This CDR3 is 12 amino acids long. DNA for the CDR3: TGCGCCAGCAGCGGGACTTTCTACGAGCAGTACTTC. Its translation is CASSGTFYEQYF.

V gene TRBV27 combines with J gene TRBJ2-7; 7 bases match TRBD1. The V and J ends lost 5 bases and 3 bases, in that order; junction bases with no gene match: 13. Germline loops: CDR1 MNHEY, CDR2 SMNVEV (reference sequence). CDR3 length: 16 residues. CDR3 sequence: CASSPSLQGNFYEQYF. CDR3 nucleotides: TGTGCCAGCAGTCCATCCTTACAGGGGAATTTCTACGAGCAGTACTTC.

This sequence joins TRBV7-8 and TRBJ2-7; tentatively, D is TRBD1 (6 bases). Trimming took off 4 bases at V and 2 bases at J, with 18 bases between the two ends. The CDR3 consists of 16 residues. From germline, CDR1 is SGHVS and CDR2 FQNEAQ. CDR3 residues: CASSSPKTGLAYEQYF. The CDR3 DNA reads TGTGCCAGCAGCTCCCCGAAAACAGGGCTAGCCTACGAGCAGTACTTC.

This clone occurred a few times. Other nucleotide sequences from this sample produce the same CDR3. The chain combines TRBV18 with TRBJ2-7; unclear D gene. This CDR3 has 13 amino acids. The germline V and J ends were trimmed by 0 bases and 0 bases, with 3 bases remaining between them. CDR1 is KGHSH and CDR2 is LQKENI in the germline V gene. Written as DNA, the CDR3 is TGTGCCAGCTCACCACCGAGCTCCTACGAGCAGTACTTC. Encoded protein: CASSPPSSYEQYF.

The chain carries TRBV7-2 and TRBJ1-1, with 7 bases matching TRBD1. The CDR3 is made up of 13 amino acids. Germline V gives CDR1 SGHTA, CDR2 FQGNSA. The trim removed 10 bases at V and 10 bases at J, leaving 15 bases unmatched. The CDR3 spells CATTTGAQRGAFF. In DNA, the CDR3 is TGTGCCACCACAACAGGGGCCCAACGGGGAGCTTTCTTT.

This clone has just one count. The V call is TRBV6-5, the J call TRBJ2-7; unclear D gene. This CDR3 is 11 amino acids long. Trimming removed 6 bases from V and 8 bases from J, with 11 bases in between. Germline lookup yields CDR1 MNHEY and CDR2 SVGAGI. The CDR3 DNA follows: TGTGCCAGCAGACATACAAAACAGCAGTACTTC. Translating it yields CASRHTKQQYF.

This chain connects TRBV10-3 to TRBJ2-2, with TRBD1 matching 7 bases. This CDR3 is built from 16 residues. Trimming removed 6 bases from V and 1 base from J; junction bases left unmatched: 8. From germline, CDR1 is ENHRY and CDR2 SYGVKD. The CDR3 sequence is CAISDWDRKNTGELFF. The CDR3 DNA follows: TGTGCCATCAGCGACTGGGACAGAAAGAACACCGGGGAGCTGTTTTTT.

The chain is built from TRBV6-4 and TRBJ1-2; no definite D call. The CDR3 runs to 16 residues. The V end lost 7 bases, the J end lost 0 bases, and 18 bases lay between the germline ends. The germline V gene has CDR1 MRHNA and CDR2 SNTAGT. CDR3 residues: CASIEGTPPANYGYTF. Here the CDR3 DNA reads TGTGCCAGCATCGAGGGCACGCCCCCAGCTAACTATGGCTACACCTTC.

The gene calls are TRBV4-3 and TRBJ2-3; D is undetermined. The V end lost 1 base, the J end lost 3 bases, and 8 bases lay between the germline ends. Germline CDR1 reads LGHNA; CDR2 reads YSLEER. CDR3 size: 14 residues. This CDR3 is CASSQVWRTDTQYF. CDR3 nucleotides: TGCGCCAGCAGCCAAGTTTGGAGAACAGATACGCAGTATTTT.

CDR3 nucleotides: TGTGCCAGAAGCCCGAGTCCTTATGGGGAAAAACTGTTTTTT. It codes for CARSPSPYGEKLFF. This chain connects TRBV5-3 to TRBJ1-4; D uncertain. TRBV5-3 is classed as an ORF, of uncertain function. V was clipped by 4 bases and J by 8 bases, with 15 bases between them. This CDR3 has 14 amino acids.

The chain recombines TRBV20-1 with TRBJ1-1; D unclear. The V and J ends lost 2 bases and 11 bases respectively, with 12 bases between them. Germline V CDR1 and CDR2: DFQATT, SNEGSKA (reference sequence). The CDR3 runs 11 residues. CDR3 nucleotides: TGCAGTGCTAGACCTGCGCTGTACGCTTTCTTT. Its protein is CSARPALYAFF.

J is TRBJ2-7 and V is TRBV6-5, with D uncertain. CDR3 size: 13 residues. Trimming cost V 2 bases and J 0 bases, with 5 bases left between them. CDR1 MNHEY and CDR2 SVGAGI come from the germline V gene. The CDR3 nucleotides read TGTGCCAGCAGTTACGGATTCTCCTACGAGCAGTACTTC. Encoded protein: CASSYGFSYEQYF.